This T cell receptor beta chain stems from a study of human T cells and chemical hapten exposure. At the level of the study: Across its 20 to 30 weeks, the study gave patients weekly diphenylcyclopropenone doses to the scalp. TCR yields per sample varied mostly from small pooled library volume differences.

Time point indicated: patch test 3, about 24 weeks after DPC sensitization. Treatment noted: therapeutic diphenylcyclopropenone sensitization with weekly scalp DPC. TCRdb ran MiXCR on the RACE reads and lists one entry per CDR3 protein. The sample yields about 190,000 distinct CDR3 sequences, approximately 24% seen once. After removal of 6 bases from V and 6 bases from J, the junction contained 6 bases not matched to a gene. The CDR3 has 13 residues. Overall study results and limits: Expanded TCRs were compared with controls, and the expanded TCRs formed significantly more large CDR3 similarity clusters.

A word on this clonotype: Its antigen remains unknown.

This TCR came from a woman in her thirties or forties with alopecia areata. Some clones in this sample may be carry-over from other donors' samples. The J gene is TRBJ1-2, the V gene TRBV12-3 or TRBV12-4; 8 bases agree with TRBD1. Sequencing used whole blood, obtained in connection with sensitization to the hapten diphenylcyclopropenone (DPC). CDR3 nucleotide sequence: TGTGCCAGCAGCCACACAGGGGGGGATGGCTACACCTTC. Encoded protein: CASSHTGGDGYTF.